This T cell receptor beta chain was observed in a study of T cell responses to AZD1222 COVID-19 vaccine. Study-wide results and caveats: Spike-specific TCR breadth and depth went up after people got two AZD1222 doses. Most donors were white British and more were female, and clonal diversity was possibly underestimated.

The method was immunoSEQ multiplex PCR; TCRdb's version includes in-frame clones alone and lacks a portion of them. The table lists tens of thousands of clones, roughly 88% of them singletons. Germline assignment: CDR1 MNHEY and CDR2 SMNVEV (reference sequence). This CDR3 is 15 amino acids long. V was trimmed by 3 bases and J by 4 bases, leaving 15 bases between them. This clone was counted a single time. Antigen: not known. The material was peripheral blood, obtained on day 0 of MenACWY control vaccination. The clonotype comes from an adult in good health. The genes are TRBV27 and TRBJ2-5; D may correspond to TRBD1 or TRBD2 (7 bases each). The CDR3 loop is CASSLFLRGGETQYF. As DNA, the CDR3 is TGTGCCAGCAGTTTGTTTCTCAGGGGGGGAGAGACCCAGTACTTC.